These T cell receptor beta chains were read from a single sample in a study of shared clonotypes between healthy human individuals. Sequencing was performed with immunoSEQ multiplex PCR; in TCRdb, only in-frame clones are kept and a portion is missing. The sample contains hundreds of thousands of clones, around 78% of which appear only once. Sequenced material: PBMCs. These receptors were taken from a woman aged 40 to 55 in good health. Some clones in this sample may be carry-over from other donors' samples. Both conserved end residues are part of each CDR3. A D gene is named only where the DNA matches it firmly. Some rows mark clone size as missing; the rest say once, few, many or name a class of expanded clone.

14,TRBV25-1,few,TRBD1,TRBJ1-5,CASSVGQGNQPQHF,TGTGCCAGCAGTGTAGGACAGGGCAATCAGCCCCAGCATTTT
12,TRBV29-1,NA,NA,TRBJ1-3,CSVHLSGNTIYF,TGCAGCGTTCACCTCTCTGGAAACACCATATATTTT
14,TRBV7-9,NA,NA,TRBJ1-2,CASSLDPASYGYTF,TGTGCCAGCAGCTTAGATCCGGCTTCCTATGGCTACACCTTC
16,TRBV5-1,NA,TRBD2,TRBJ2-2,CASSLGGRAHTGELFF,TGCGCCAGCAGCTTGGGCGGGAGGGCCCACACCGGGGAGCTGTTTTTT
15,TRBV7-2,NA,TRBD2,TRBJ2-7,CASSSRLAATYEQYF,TGTGCCAGCAGCTCACGACTAGCGGCTACCTACGAGCAGTACTTC
19,TRBV28,many,TRBD1,TRBJ1-2,CASSFPGTGQGVRDYGYTF,TGTGCCAGCAGTTTCCCCGGGACAGGGCAAGGGGTGAGAGACTATGGCTACACCTTC
14,TRBV2,NA,NA,TRBJ1-5,CASSLRASNQPQHF,TGTGCCAGCAGTCTGAGGGCCAGCAATCAGCCCCAGCATTTT
14,TRBV27,NA,NA,TRBJ2-2,CASSALYADGELFF,TGTGCCAGCAGCGCCCTATATGCGGACGGGGAGCTGTTTTTT
15,TRBV28,NA,NA,TRBJ2-5,CASSFFRQSQETQYF,TGTGCCAGCAGTTTCTTCCGACAGTCCCAAGAGACCCAGTACTTC
15,TRBV7-2,NA,NA,TRBJ2-1,CASSTTGSSYNEQFF,TGTGCCAGCAGCACAACAGGGAGTTCGTACAATGAGCAGTTCTTC
16,TRBV18,few,TRBD1,TRBJ2-2,CASSPGTGLTTRELFF,TGTGCCAGCTCACCTGGGACAGGTTTAACCACCAGGGAGCTGTTTTTT
15,TRBV10-1,few,NA,TRBJ1-1,CASSERRGSGTEAFF,TGCGCCAGCAGTGAGCGACGGGGGTCGGGCACTGAAGCTTTCTTT
15,TRBV13,NA,NA,TRBJ2-7,CASSLGDRDTYEQYF,TGTGCCAGCAGCTTAGGTGACCGGGACACCTACGAGCAGTACTTC
17,TRBV7-9,NA,TRBD1,TRBJ2-7,CASNPMIQGASSYEQYF,TGTGCCAGCAACCCAATGATCCAGGGGGCCTCTTCCTACGAGCAGTACTTC
15,TRBV19,once,NA,TRBJ1-2,CASSILSGTTYGYTF,TGTGCCAGTAGTATCCTCTCAGGGACCACCTATGGCTACACCTTC